This is a list of T cell receptor beta chains from one sample in a study of cytomegalovirus exposure and HLA in healthy donors. TCRdb's copy holds only in-frame clones and misses some; the assay was immunoSEQ multiplex PCR. This table has fewer than 150,000 clones, 76% appearing once. Sequenced material: PBMCs. The receptors were gathered from a man aged 18 to 30 in good health and CMV-seronegative. The CDR3 runs from the conserved cysteine through the conserved F or W. The D gene is left open where the match is weak. Size tells how often a clone was seen (once, few, many) or the class of an expanded clone, and some rows leave it out.

abundance	v_gene	j_gene	d_gene	len	CDR3aa	CDR3nt
few	TRBV6-1	TRBJ1-1	TRBD1	14	CASTPTGLDTEAFF	TGTGCCAGCACTCCGACAGGGCTTGACACTGAAGCTTTCTTT
-	TRBV6-5	TRBJ2-7	TRBD1	14	CASSRGQGIHEQYF	TGTGCCAGCAGTAGGGGACAGGGAATCCACGAGCAGTACTTC
-	TRBV18	TRBJ2-7	TRBD1	16	CASSPPGTAVTYEQYF	TGTGCCAGCTCACCTCCCGGGACAGCCGTTACCTACGAGCAGTACTTC
-	TRBV19	TRBJ2-3	TRBD2	16	CAVRGLAGGEVDTQYF	TGTGCGGTCCGGGGACTAGCGGGAGGAGAAGTGGATACGCAGTATTTT
once	TRBV29-1	TRBJ2-5	TRBD2	13	CSVDGRGAETQYF	TGCAGCGTTGATGGGCGGGGGGCAGAGACCCAGTACTTC
once	TRBV28	TRBJ2-1	TRBD2	16	CASSLLVSGRGNEQFF	TGTGCCAGCAGTTTATTGGTTAGCGGGAGAGGAAATGAGCAGTTCTTC
-	TRBV27	TRBJ1-2	TRBD1	14	CASSLRGTGSGYTF	TGTGCCAGCAGTCTCCGGGGGACAGGGTCCGGCTACACCTTC
-	TRBV18	TRBJ2-7	TRBD1	17	CASSPLGTALLSYEQYF	TGTGCCAGCTCACCACTCGGGACAGCACTTCTTTCCTACGAGCAGTACTTC
-	TRBV19	TRBJ1-1	-	13	CASIHLGGTEAFF	TGTGCCAGTATACACTTGGGGGGCACTGAAGCTTTCTTT
-	TRBV6-5	TRBJ1-1	-	14	CASSYEGVRTEAFF	TGTGCCAGCAGTTACGAGGGGGTTAGGACTGAAGCTTTCTTT
-	TRBV5-1	TRBJ2-2	TRBD1	15	CASSFTDRGTGELFF	TGCGCCAGCAGCTTTACCGACAGGGGAACCGGGGAGCTGTTTTTT
-	TRBV7-8	TRBJ2-1	TRBD1	19	CASSLLGQGVRHSYNEQFF	TGTGCCAGCAGCTTATTGGGACAGGGGGTCCGCCATTCCTACAATGAGCAGTTCTTC
-	TRBV5-4	TRBJ1-1	-	16	CASSISRGGWDTEAFF	TGTGCCAGCAGCATTTCTAGGGGCGGCTGGGACACTGAAGCTTTCTTT
-	TRBV27	TRBJ2-7	-	15	CASSLRNRSPYEQYF	TGTGCCAGCAGTTTAAGAAACAGGAGCCCCTACGAGCAGTACTTC
-	TRBV9	TRBJ1-3	-	17	CASSAYSHSDSGNTIYF	TGTGCCAGCAGCGCGTACTCGCATTCTGACTCTGGAAACACCATATATTTT
-	TRBV4-1	TRBJ1-5	TRBD1	14	CASSQQGGNQPQHF	TGCGCCAGCAGCCAACAGGGGGGCAATCAGCCCCAGCATTTT
-	TRBV18	TRBJ2-5	-	12	CASSREGETQYF	TGTGCCAGCTCCAGGGAAGGGGAGACCCAGTACTTC
-	TRBV9	TRBJ2-3	TRBD2	14	CASSRAGFTDTQYF	TGTGCCAGCAGCCGAGCGGGATTTACGGATACGCAGTATTTT
-	TRBV27	TRBJ2-7	TRBD2	14	CASSRLAGDYEQYF	TGTGCCAGCAGCCGACTAGCGGGAGACTACGAGCAGTACTTC
few	TRBV19	TRBJ2-3	-	15	CASRTATRGTDTQYF	TGTGCCAGTAGGACGGCCACTCGGGGGACAGATACGCAGTATTTT
-	TRBV19	TRBJ1-5	TRBD1	15	CASTRDRGIRQPQHF	TGTGCCAGCACCCGGGACAGGGGGATCAGGCAGCCCCAGCATTTT
few	TRBV4-2	TRBJ1-2	TRBD1	13	CASRGGQGYGYTF	TGTGCCAGCAGGGGGGGACAGGGTTATGGCTACACCTTC
many	TRBV4-2	TRBJ2-6	-	16	CASSPSGLSGANVLTF	TGTGCCAGCAGCCCCAGTGGGCTCTCTGGGGCCAACGTCCTGACTTTC
few	TRBV29-1	TRBJ2-7	TRBD2	14	CSVGWASGSREQYF	TGCAGCGTTGGATGGGCTAGCGGGAGTCGCGAGCAGTACTTC